Each of the 32 T cell receptor beta chains below was sequenced from the same sample in a study of PD-1 blockade in classical Hodgkin lymphoma. Each of the patients experienced relapse following autologous stem cell transplantation, and their brentuximab vedotin exposure differed. Sequencing was performed with immunoSEQ multiplex PCR; in TCRdb, only in-frame clones are kept and a portion is missing. The profile shows approximately 12,000 clones, about 79% of them singletons. Sequences were derived from peripheral blood mononuclear cells (PBMCs), sampled at baseline. These TCRs come from a human donor with classical Hodgkin lymphoma.

Within the sample, this clone is medium-sized. CDR3 residues: CASSLSRLDGYTF. CDR3 in DNA: TGTGCCAGCAGCTTAAGCCGCCTCGATGGCTACACCTTC. V and J are TRBV7-2 and TRBJ1-2, with unresolved D. The V gene lost 2 bases and the J gene lost 6 bases, with 10 bases spanning the gap. Germline V lookup: CDR1 SGHTA, CDR2 FQGNSA. This CDR3 has 13 amino acids.

The sample holds a few counts of this clone. In DNA, the CDR3 is TGCGCCAGCAGTCAATCGGGCGTGGAAGCTTTCTTT. Its translation is CASSQSGVEAFF. The V gene is TRBV23-1, the J gene TRBJ1-1; D is unresolved. Being an ORF, TRBV23-1 has a function that is uncertain. CDR3 length equals 12 residues. The V end was cut by 0 bases, the J end by 8 bases, with 7 bases between.

This rearrangement joins TRBV30 to TRBJ1-3; 7 bases align to TRBD1. This CDR3 contains 13 residues. Germline CDR1 and CDR2: GTSNPN and SVGIG (reference sequence). V was pared by 5 bases and J by 7 bases, with 8 bases of the junction left unmatched. DNA for the CDR3: TGTGCCTGGGCGACAGGGAGTGGGAACACCATATATTTT. Residues: CAWATGSGNTIYF.

V gene TRBV21-1 combines with J gene TRBJ1-5. TRBV21-1 is labeled a pseudogene. This CDR3 contains 12 residues. The CDR3 here is CASPGPHPPQHF. DNA for the CDR3: TGTGCCAGTCCGGGACCCCATCCGCCCCAGCATTTT.

The V and J genes are TRBV28 and TRBJ1-5; the D is unclear. In germline, CDR1 is MDHEN, CDR2 SYDVKM. V was clipped by 8 bases and J by 1 base, with 15 bases between them. The CDR3 extends over 15 amino acids. DNA for the CDR3: TGTGCCAGCGGCCTGGGAGAGGGAAGCAATCAGCCCCAGCATTTT. It yields the protein CASGLGEGSNQPQHF.

The chain has TRBV18 and TRBJ1-1, with 7 nucleotides matching TRBD1. Losses at the gene ends were 3 bases for V and 7 bases for J; bases not matched to a gene: 8. The CDR3 sequence is 14 residues long. Germline CDR1 and CDR2: KGHSH and LQKENI. The CDR3 is CASSPATRTGEAFF. CDR3 nucleotide sequence: TGTGCCAGCTCACCCGCGACCCGGACAGGTGAAGCTTTCTTT. Together with reference TRBV18 and TRBJ1-1, the CDR3 gives the full variable domain: NAGVMQNPRHLVRRRGQEARLRCSPMKGHSHVYWYRQLPEEGLKFMVYLQKENIIDESGMPKERFSAEFPKEGPSILRIQQVVRGDSAAYFCASSPATRTGEAFFGQGTRLTVV.

This sequence joins TRBV6-5 and TRBJ2-7; no clear D gene. CDR1 is MNHEY, CDR2 SVGAGI, per germline. V was clipped by 6 bases and J by 0 bases, with 15 bases between them. The length of the CDR3 is 15 residues. CDR3 region: CASRVNFASSYEQYF. Written as DNA, the CDR3 is TGTGCCAGCAGGGTCAACTTTGCGAGCTCCTACGAGCAGTACTTC.

The chain is built from TRBV18 and TRBJ1-6; 8 bases match TRBD1. The CDR3 sequence is 15 residues long. After removal of 3 bases from V and 8 bases from J, the junction contained 6 bases not matched to a gene. CDR1 is KGHSH and CDR2 is LQKENI in the germline V gene. The CDR3 spells CASSPQGQADSPLHF. In DNA form, the CDR3 reads TGTGCCAGCTCACCCCAGGGACAGGCGGATTCACCCCTCCACTTT. The entire variable domain, with the rest obtained from reference TRBV18 and TRBJ1-6, is as follows: NAGVMQNPRHLVRRRGQEARLRCSPMKGHSHVYWYRQLPEEGLKFMVYLQKENIIDESGMPKERFSAEFPKEGPSILRIQQVVRGDSAAYFCASSPQGQADSPLHFGNGTRLTVT.

The chain joins TRBV5-1 to TRBJ2-7; D might be TRBD2 (5 bases). CDR1 SGHRS and CDR2 YFSETQ come from the germline V gene. Trimming removed 4 bases at V and 1 base at J, with 15 bases between. The CDR3 has 15 residues. The DNA for the CDR3 is TGCGCCAGCAGCCCATTTGGCCTAGCATCCTACGAGCAGTACTTC. It translates to CASSPFGLASYEQYF.

This chain connects TRBV28 to TRBJ1-2; D uncertain. There are 12 residues in the CDR3. CDR1 and CDR2 (germline): MDHEN, SYDVKM. The V end lost 10 bases, the J end lost 3 bases, and 12 bases lay between the germline ends. The CDR3 here is CAISYTHYGYTF. Written as DNA, the CDR3 is TGTGCCATCTCTTATACCCACTATGGCTACACCTTC.

The rearrangement uses TRBV15 and TRBJ1-1, with TRBD1 matching over 11 bases. V was clipped by 3 bases and J by 1 base; unmatched bases: 1. The CDR3 runs 15 residues. Germline V gives CDR1 LNHNV, CDR2 YYDKDF (reference sequence). The CDR3 spells CATSRDRGPNTEAFF. CDR3 coding DNA: TGTGCCACCAGCAGGGACAGGGGGCCGAACACTGAAGCTTTCTTT.

In this sample, this clone turned up once. J is TRBJ1-4 and V is TRBV5-5; a weak D match, TRBD1 (5 bases). Trimming removed 4 bases from V and 7 bases from J, with 17 bases in between. Germline V CDR1 and CDR2: SGHKS, YYEKEE (reference sequence). The CDR3 totals 15 residues. The CDR3 DNA reads as TGTGCCAGCAGCGATCCCCCGGGGGATCGTGAAAAACTGTTTTTT. This sequence encodes CASSDPPGDREKLFF.

The chain's CDR3 is CASSQDRLWGYTF. The CDR3 DNA reads as TGTGCCAGCAGCCAAGATCGTCTATGGGGCTACACCTTC. V gene TRBV4-2 combines with J gene TRBJ1-2; D gene uncertain. Germline V gene lookup returns CDR1 LGHNA and CDR2 YNFKEQ. Trimming removed 0 bases from V and 8 bases from J, with 10 bases in between. The CDR3 is 13 amino acids.

The rearrangement joins TRBV5-1 to TRBJ1-1; D is unresolved. The CDR3 length is 11 residues. V was shortened by 5 bases and J by 1 base, with 3 bases between the two germline ends. CDR1 and CDR2 (germline): SGHRS, YFSETQ. The CDR3 loop is CASRRNTEAFF. DNA of the CDR3: TGCGCCAGCAGAAGGAACACTGAAGCTTTCTTT.

This clone was detected only a few times. The J gene is TRBJ2-2, the V gene TRBV4-3, with 8 positions matching TRBD1. V gave up 3 bases and J gave up 6 bases; unmatched junction bases: 9. The germline gives CDR1 LGHNA, CDR2 YSLEER. The CDR3 sequence is 16 residues long. CDR3 residues: CASSQGGQGAAGELFF. In DNA, the CDR3 is TGCGCCAGCAGCCAGGGTGGGCAGGGGGCTGCCGGGGAGCTGTTTTTT.

The rearrangement joins TRBV10-3 to TRBJ1-2; D gene uncertain. Deletions cut 5 bases from V and 4 bases from J, with 20 bases between. This CDR3 spans 16 amino acids. CDR1 and CDR2 from the germline V gene are ENHRY and SYGVKD. The CDR3 DNA is TGTGCCATCAGTAGATATTCCTGTAGAAAGACCTATGGCTACACCTTC. Translation: CAISRYSCRKTYGYTF.

The chain couples TRBV15 to TRBJ2-3; 10 bases align to TRBD1. With V trimmed by 0 bases and J by 4 bases, 7 bases remained unmatched. Germline CDR1 and CDR2: LNHNV and YYDKDF (reference sequence). The length of the CDR3 is 17 residues. In DNA, the CDR3 is TGTGCCACCAGCAGAGATCTCCGGGACAGGGGTGCAGATACGCAGTATTTT. Translation gives CATSRDLRDRGADTQYF.

This clone appeared once. The chain links TRBV4-2 to TRBJ2-7, with 11 bases matching TRBD2. J lost 5 bases, V lost 6 bases, and 9 bases had no gene match. The CDR3 has 15 residues. Germline loops: CDR1 LGHNA, CDR2 YNFKEQ. CDR3 nucleotides: TGTGCCAGCAGAGCTAGCGGGGGGCCTACTAACGAGCAGTACTTC. Translation gives CASRASGGPTNEQYF.

The chain uses TRBV5-8 and TRBJ1-2; TRBD1 aligns across 8 bases. This CDR3 spans 12 amino acids. Germline V gives CDR1 SGHTS, CDR2 YDEGEE. The junction had 2 bases not matched to a gene; V was cut back by 4 bases and J by 6 bases. The CDR3 coding sequence is TGTGCCAGCAGCCCGGACAGGGATGGCTACACCTTC. Translation gives CASSPDRDGYTF.

This chain joins TRBV9 and TRBJ2-5, with 11 bases fitting TRBD2. The CDR3 length is 15 residues. From germline, CDR1 is SGDLS and CDR2 YYNGEE. The V segment lost 5 bases and the J segment 5 bases; nucleotides outside the gene matches: 8. In DNA, the CDR3 is TGTGCCAGCAGTAAGGGACTAGCGGACGGGGAGACCCAGTACTTC. It encodes CASSKGLADGETQYF. The variable domain in full, with the rest retrieved from reference TRBV9 and TRBJ2-5, is DSGVTQTPKHLITATGQRVTLRCSPRSGDLSVYWYQQSLDQGLQFLIQYYNGEERAKGNILERFSAQQFPDLHSELNLSSLELGDSALYFCASSKGLADGETQYFGPGTRLLVL.

The V and J genes are TRBV6-1 and TRBJ2-7, with D uncertain. The CDR3 is 16 residues long. The V gene's germline CDR1 is MNHNS and CDR2 SASEGT. V lost 0 bases to trimming and J lost 2 bases, with 14 bases between them. CDR3 DNA: TGTGCCAGCAGTGAAGCAGGAAGGCGGAATCCCTACGAGCAGTACTTC. This gives the protein CASSEAGRRNPYEQYF.

The chain joins TRBV5-4 to TRBJ2-7; D possibly uses TRBD1 or TRBD2 (5 bases each). CDR1 and CDR2 (germline): SGHNT, YYREEE (reference sequence). Trimming cost V 0 bases and J 5 bases, with 15 bases left between them. The CDR3 is made up of 15 amino acids. The CDR3 spells CASSLGGDPSDEQYF. CDR3 sequence (DNA): TGTGCCAGCAGCTTGGGAGGGGACCCCTCGGACGAGCAGTACTTC.

The V gene is TRBV29-1, the J gene TRBJ1-2, with D perhaps matching TRBD1 (5 bases). V was pared by 2 bases and J by 2 bases, with 12 bases between. The germline gives CDR1 SQVTM, CDR2 ANQGSEA. The CDR3 spans 14 residues. The CDR3 sequence is CSVEKAGRNYGYTF. CDR3 DNA: TGCAGCGTTGAAAAGGCAGGGCGGAACTATGGCTACACCTTC.

In this sample, this clone is medium-sized. The V gene is TRBV6-5, the J gene TRBJ1-1; maybe TRBD1 (5 bases). V dropped 0 bases and J dropped 2 bases, with 10 bases sitting between them. Looked up from germline, CDR1 is MNHEY and CDR2 is SVGAGI. The CDR3 totals 15 residues. The CDR3 nucleotides read TGTGCCAGCAGTTACTCGTGGGGGATCAACACTGAAGCTTTCTTT. Its protein is CASSYSWGINTEAFF.

The chain uses TRBV7-6 and TRBJ2-7, with D possibly matching TRBD1 (6 bases). This CDR3 region has 11 residues. In germline, CDR1 is SGHVS, CDR2 FNYEAQ. V dropped 1 base and J dropped 12 bases, with 10 bases sitting between them. The CDR3 loop reads CASSLEGGMYF. CDR3 DNA: TGTGCCAGCAGCTTAGAAGGGGGAATGTACTTC.

This clone was recorded a few times. The chain couples TRBV10-3 to TRBJ1-5, with D tentatively TRBD1 (6 bases). CDR1 and CDR2 from the germline V gene are ENHRY and SYGVKD. CDR3 length: 13 amino acids. Trimming stripped 8 bases from V and 5 bases from J, with 13 bases between. In nucleotides, the CDR3 is TGTGCCATCTCAGGGGTTGGAGATCAGCCCCAGCATTTT. Protein sequence: CAISGVGDQPQHF.

The V gene is TRBV10-3, the J gene TRBJ2-5; TRBD1 matches 8 bases. CDR1 is ENHRY and CDR2 is SYGVKD in the germline V gene. The CDR3 length is 14 residues. Unmatched junction bases numbered 10, after V lost 9 bases and J lost 4 bases. In DNA, the CDR3 is TGTGCCATTGCCGGGACAGGACTTGCAGAGACCCAGTACTTC. It is translated as CAIAGTGLAETQYF.

A few counts support this clone. The chain uses TRBV28 and TRBJ2-6, with D perhaps TRBD2 (5 bases). Looked up from germline, CDR1 is MDHEN and CDR2 is SYDVKM. Trimming cost V 5 bases and J 0 bases, with 14 bases left between them. The CDR3 loop spans 17 amino acids. For the CDR3, the DNA is TGTGCCAGCAGTACTTGGACTGCCTACTCTGGGGCCAACGTCCTGACTTTC. This codes for CASSTWTAYSGANVLTF. Complete variable domain (other parts from reference TRBV28 and TRBJ2-6): DVKVTQSSRYLVKRTGEKVFLECVQDMDHENMFWYRQDPGLGLRLIYFSYDVKMKEKGDIPEGYSVSREKKERFSLILESASTNQTSMYLCASSTWTAYSGANVLTFGAGSRLTVL.

The CDR3 region is CASSKDRGSGEKLFF. Here the CDR3 DNA reads TGTGCCAGCAGCAAAGACAGGGGATCGGGGGAAAAACTGTTTTTT. The rearrangement links TRBV6-5 to TRBJ1-4; 8 nucleotides agree with TRBD1. In germline, CDR1 is MNHEY, CDR2 SVGAGI. Unmatched junction bases numbered 11, after V lost 6 bases and J lost 8 bases. The CDR3 is 15 residues long.

This clone was found a few times. V gene TRBV9 combines with J gene TRBJ2-3, with TRBD2 matching 7 bases. Losses at the gene ends were 1 base for V and 2 bases for J; bases not matched to a gene: 4. The CDR3 length is 15 residues. Germline V gene data show CDR1 as SGDLS and CDR2 as YYNGEE. The CDR3 protein is CASSVSGDITDTQYF. CDR3 bases: TGTGCCAGCAGCGTAAGCGGGGATATCACAGATACGCAGTATTTT. Supplemented by reference TRBV9 and TRBJ2-3, the full variable domain reads DSGVTQTPKHLITATGQRVTLRCSPRSGDLSVYWYQQSLDQGLQFLIQYYNGEERAKGNILERFSAQQFPDLHSELNLSSLELGDSALYFCASSVSGDITDTQYFGPGTRLTVL.

CDR3: CASIQDSLGNEQFF. CDR3 DNA sequence: TGTGCCAGCATCCAGGACAGTCTGGGCAATGAGCAGTTCTTC. The chain carries TRBV21-1 and TRBJ2-1; the D call of TRBD1 is as the table states it, not checked on the DNA. TRBV21-1 is deemed a pseudogene. The CDR3 extends over 14 amino acids.

The chain couples TRBV28 to TRBJ1-5, with D maybe TRBD1 (5 bases). Germline assignment: CDR1 MDHEN and CDR2 SYDVKM. Trimming stripped 4 bases from V and 0 bases from J, with 13 bases between. The CDR3 totals 16 residues. The CDR3 protein is CASSWGSTYSNQPQHF. The CDR3 coding sequence is TGTGCCAGCAGTTGGGGCTCTACGTATAGCAATCAGCCCCAGCATTTT.